A single sample is the source of the 6 T cell receptor beta chains below, sequenced in a study of blood T cell repertoires in COVID-19. This table comes from immunoSEQ multiplex PCR, and its TCRdb copy is limited to in-frame clones, with some not included. In the table there are roughly 140,000 clones, around 84% of which are singletons. Sequencing was performed on peripheral blood. Receptors originate from a woman aged 45-65 years in a cohort sampled during active or convalescent COVID-19.

The V gene is TRBV10-3, the J gene TRBJ1-1; no definite D call. The CDR3 extends over 13 amino acids. Deletions cut 6 bases from V and 3 bases from J, with 11 bases between. Germline V gene sequence: CDR1 ENHRY, CDR2 SYGVKD. The CDR3 region has the DNA TGTGCCATCAGCGGGGAGGAGGACACTGAAGCTTTCTTT. As protein: CAISGEEDTEAFF.

The rearrangement links TRBV3-1 (or the pseudogene TRBV3-2) to TRBJ2-7; TRBD1 is a possible D gene (5 bases). Deletions cut 1 base from V and 0 bases from J, with 7 bases between. Germline V lookup: CDR1 LGHDT, CDR2 YNNKEL (reference sequence). The CDR3 has 14 amino acids. The CDR3 region has the DNA TGTGCCAGCAGCCAAGCAGGGATCTCCTACGAGCAGTACTTC. Translation: CASSQAGISYEQYF.

This rearrangement joins TRBV7-8 to TRBJ1-4, with D unclear. The V gene's germline CDR1 is SGHVS and CDR2 FQNEAQ. The V end lost 6 bases, the J end lost 0 bases, and 8 bases lay between the germline ends. This CDR3 has 14 amino acids. DNA of the CDR3: TGTGCCAGCAGGCGGACTACAACTAATGAAAAACTGTTTTTT. The encoded protein is CASRRTTTNEKLFF.

The V and J genes are TRBV19 and TRBJ1-5; D possibly corresponds to TRBD1 (6 bases). There are 17 residues in the CDR3. V gave up 10 bases and J gave up 0 bases, with 22 bases separating them. Looked up from germline, CDR1 is LNHDA and CDR2 is SQIVND (reference sequence). As DNA, the CDR3 is TGTGCCACCATCGGGGGGCCTGGGACCAATAGCAATCAGCCCCAGCATTTT. It specifies CATIGGPGTNSNQPQHF.

The chain recombines TRBV6-2 or TRBV6-3 with TRBJ1-4; tentative D call: TRBD1 (6 bases). Trimming left V 5 bases short and J 4 bases short, with 14 bases between. The CDR3 runs to 15 residues. Germline CDR1 MNHEY, CDR2 SVGEGT. Here the CDR3 DNA reads TGTGCCAGCAGTACCACGTTGGACAGTAATGAAAAACTGTTTTTT. It yields the protein CASSTTLDSNEKLFF.

The chain is built from TRBV5-1 and TRBJ2-7; D is perhaps TRBD1 (5 bases). Germline assignment: CDR1 SGHRS and CDR2 YFSETQ. V was pared by 1 base and J by 5 bases, with 16 bases between. The CDR3 contains 15 residues. DNA for the CDR3: TGCGCCAGCAGCTTGTTTGCGGCAGAAGGGGACGAGCAGTACTTC. Translated, it gives CASSLFAAEGDEQYF. Drawing the rest from reference TRBV5-1 and TRBJ2-7, the complete variable domain is KAGVTQTPRYLIKTRGQQVTLSCSPISGHRSVSWYQQTPGQGLQFLFEYFSETQRNKGNFPGRFSGRQFSNSRSEMNVSTLELGDSALYLCASSLFAAEGDEQYFGPGTRLTVT.